What follows are 20 T cell receptor beta chains derived from one specimen sequenced in a study of T cell responses to AZD1222 COVID-19 vaccine. Here immunoSEQ multiplex PCR was the method, and the copy in TCRdb shows in-frame clones only, minus some. The sample has 150,000 or so clones, about 91% seen once; the top ten hold roughly 3.5%. Sequencing was performed on peripheral blood, taken on day 0 of MenACWY control vaccination. The source of these receptors is an adult in good health.

This clone was observed once. The rearrangement links TRBV5-6 to TRBJ2-7; unclear D gene. V was trimmed by 0 bases and J by 2 bases, leaving 6 bases between them. From germline, CDR1 is SGHDT and CDR2 YYEEEE. The CDR3 extends over 13 amino acids. The CDR3 nucleotides read TGTGCCAGCAGCTTGGTGGCAGCCTACGAGCAGTACTTC. Translation gives CASSLVAAYEQYF. The full variable domain, completed using reference TRBV5-6 and TRBJ2-7, is DAGVTQSPTHLIKTRGQQVTLRCSPKSGHDTVSWYQQALGQGPQFIFQYYEEEERQRGNFPDRFSGHQFPNYSSELNVNALLLGDSALYLCASSLVAAYEQYFGPGTRLTVT.

V is TRBV4-2 and J is TRBJ2-2; 10 bases line up with TRBD1. V lost 4 bases, J lost 3 bases, and 2 bases stayed unmatched. Germline CDR1 is LGHNA and CDR2 is YNFKEQ. The CDR3 loop spans 15 amino acids. CDR3 protein: CASSPGTGDTGELFF. CDR3 nucleotide sequence: TGTGCCAGCAGCCCCGGGACAGGGGACACCGGGGAGCTGTTTTTT.

V and J are TRBV12-3 or TRBV12-4 and TRBJ2-7; D remains unclear. The CDR3 loop spans 13 amino acids. Deletions cut 7 bases from V and 4 bases from J, with 14 bases between. The chain's CDR3 is CASTKGAGYEQYF. CDR3 bases: TGTGCCAGCACAAAGGGTGCAGGTTACGAGCAGTACTTC.

The genes are TRBV5-1 and TRBJ1-2; TRBD1 matches 7 bases. The ends lost 3 bases at V and 0 bases at J; junction bases unmatched: 2. The CDR3 extends over 14 amino acids. CDR1 SGHRS and CDR2 YFSETQ come from the germline V gene. CDR3 sequence reads: CASSSGQPNYGYTF. CDR3 DNA: TGCGCCAGCAGCTCGGGACAGCCTAACTATGGCTACACCTTC.

The chain has TRBV30 and TRBJ2-6, with TRBD1 identical over 12 bases. V lost 3 bases and J lost 4; bases outside the gene matches: 7. The CDR3 covers 17 residues. CDR1 GTSNPN and CDR2 SVGIG come from the germline V gene (reference sequence). CDR3 sequence: CAWSRDRGLLGANVLTF. CDR3 bases: TGTGCCTGGAGCCGGGACAGGGGGCTTCTCGGGGCCAACGTCCTGACTTTC.

The chain carries TRBV5-1 and TRBJ1-5, with a weak D call TRBD1 (6 bases). The CDR3 is 14 residues long. Germline-derived CDR1 and CDR2 are SGHRS and YFSETQ. V gave up 4 bases and J gave up 3 bases, with 11 bases separating them. The CDR3 region has the DNA TGCGCCAGCAGCCCACAGGGATCCAATCAGCCCCAGCATTTT. Protein product: CASSPQGSNQPQHF.

This sequence joins TRBV5-5 and TRBJ1-5; 7 bases are shared with TRBD1. After removal of 4 bases from V and 5 bases from J, the junction contained 9 bases not matched to a gene. Germline-derived CDR1 and CDR2 are SGHKS and YYEKEE (reference sequence). The CDR3 has 15 residues. DNA of the CDR3: TGTGCCAGCAGCCCTCGCAGGGGGACGGATCAGCCCCAGCATTTT. The encoded protein is CASSPRRGTDQPQHF.

This chain links TRBV29-1 with TRBJ2-7, with TRBD2 as a possible D gene (6 bases). V lost 6 bases and J lost 2, with 8 bases in between. Germline V gene sequence: CDR1 SQVTM, CDR2 ANQGSEA. The length of the CDR3 is 11 residues. The CDR3 region has the DNA TGCAGCGTGGCGGGAACCTACGAGCAGTACTTC. Protein product: CSVAGTYEQYF.

This clone was seen more than once but under ten times. The chain combines TRBV9 with TRBJ1-4, with TRBD1 matching 9 bases. This CDR3 spans 15 amino acids. The junction had 8 bases not matched to a gene; V was cut back by 0 bases and J by 11 bases. Germline assignment: CDR1 SGDLS and CDR2 YYNGEE. This chain's CDR3 is CASSVATGGQGKLFF. DNA for the CDR3: TGTGCCAGCAGCGTAGCTACAGGAGGACAGGGGAAACTGTTTTTT.

The chain uses TRBV12-5 and TRBJ1-5; 9 nucleotides agree with TRBD1. This CDR3 spans 16 amino acids. Germline V gene sequence: CDR1 LGHNT, CDR2 FRNRAP. The V segment lost 4 bases and the J segment 2 bases; nucleotides outside the gene matches: 6. The DNA of the CDR3 is TGTGCTAGTGGTTCCTGGACAGGGGATGGCAATCAGCCCCAGCATTTT. This sequence encodes CASGSWTGDGNQPQHF.

This chain joins TRBV5-8 and TRBJ2-1, with 8 bases fitting TRBD1. The germline gives CDR1 SGHTS, CDR2 YDEGEE. The V segment lost 4 bases and the J segment 10 bases; nucleotides outside the gene matches: 4. This CDR3 region has 12 residues. CDR3 nucleotides: TGTGCCAGCAGCCCTTGGGACAGGGAGCAGTTCTTC. This encodes CASSPWDREQFF. Variable domain in full (rest from reference TRBV5-8 and TRBJ2-1): EAGVTQSPTHLIKTRGQQATLRCSPISGHTSVYWYQQALGLGLQFLLWYDEGEERNRGNFPPRFSGRQFPNYSSELNVNALELEDSALYLCASSPWDREQFFGPGTRLTVL.

The V call is TRBV6-5, the J call TRBJ2-5; no clear D gene. The CDR3 is made up of 12 amino acids. The germline V and J ends were trimmed by 6 bases and 1 base, with 6 bases remaining between them. Germline V gene data show CDR1 as MNHEY and CDR2 as SVGAGI. The CDR3 here is CASRRIQETQYF. CDR3 DNA sequence: TGTGCCAGCAGGCGGATCCAAGAGACCCAGTACTTC.

The table lists this clone with a few counts. This chain connects TRBV27 to TRBJ2-7; D may match TRBD1 or TRBD2 (6 bases each). The CDR3 length is 16 residues. V lost 8 bases, J lost 4 bases, and 24 bases lay in between. The germline V gene encodes CDR1 MNHEY and CDR2 SMNVEV (reference sequence). CDR3 loop: CASGTLGGTPPYEQYF. CDR3 DNA: TGTGCCAGCGGAACACTCGGGGGCACACCACCTTACGAGCAGTACTTC.

The rearrangement joins TRBV6-5 to TRBJ1-4; D remains unclear. The CDR3 contains 14 residues. Trimming took 6 bases from V and 2 from J, leaving 10 bases between them. Germline CDR1 and CDR2: MNHEY and SVGAGI. DNA for the CDR3: TGTGCCAGCAGGGCCCTTGAGACTAATGAAAAACTGTTTTTT. Its translation: CASRALETNEKLFF.

This clone was recorded once. J is TRBJ1-3 and V is TRBV21-1. TRBV21-1 is deemed a pseudogene. The CDR3 is 13 amino acids. The CDR3 region is CASSPYNRGTIYF. In DNA form, the CDR3 reads TGTGCCAGCAGCCCGTACAATAGAGGCACCATATATTTT.

Ten or more counts support this clone. The gene calls are TRBV7-9 and TRBJ1-4, with D perhaps TRBD1 (5 bases). The germline CDR1 and CDR2 sequences are SEHNR and FQNEAQ (reference sequence). The CDR3 has 15 amino acids. V lost 1 base, J lost 5 bases, and 11 bases lay in between. This CDR3 reads CASSLEMGRNEKLFF. DNA for the CDR3: TGTGCCAGCAGCTTAGAGATGGGACGGAATGAAAAACTGTTTTTT.

The chain uses TRBV30 and TRBJ2-7; 10 bases map to TRBD1. This CDR3 is built from 13 residues. V dropped 3 bases and J dropped 6; count of bases not matched to a gene: 5. Germline values: CDR1 GTSNPN, CDR2 SVGIG (reference sequence). The CDR3 sequence is CAWSPDRGREQYF. The CDR3 DNA reads as TGTGCCTGGAGCCCTGACAGGGGGCGCGAGCAGTACTTC. The full variable domain, with the rest looked up from reference TRBV30 and TRBJ2-7, is SQTIHQWPATLVQPVGSPLSLECTVEGTSNPNLYWYRQAAGRGLQLLFYSVGIGQISSEVPQNLSASRPQDRQFILSSKKLLLSDSGFYLCAWSPDRGREQYFGPGTRLTVT.

The chain combines TRBV7-3 with TRBJ2-2, with D tentatively TRBD2 (6 bases). Trimming removed 8 bases from V and 2 bases from J, with 18 bases in between. Per germline, CDR1 SGHTA and CDR2 FQGTGA. The CDR3 length is 16 residues. The CDR3: CASARPQGGNTGELFF. The DNA of the CDR3 is TGTGCCAGCGCCCGCCCGCAGGGAGGTAACACCGGGGAGCTGTTTTTT.

The table lists this clone with a count of one. The chain uses TRBV10-3 and TRBJ2-3; tentative D call: TRBD1 (6 bases). V was cut by 3 bases and J by 6 bases, with 10 bases left in between. CDR1 is ENHRY and CDR2 is SYGVKD in the germline V gene. The CDR3 covers 13 residues. CDR3 sequence (DNA): TGTGCCATCAGTGAAGGGGGTGGGGATACGCAGTATTTT. This encodes CAISEGGGDTQYF.

The chain combines TRBV5-6 with TRBJ2-1, with 8 nucleotides matching TRBD1. The V segment lost 4 bases and the J segment 9 bases; nucleotides outside the gene matches: 6. Germline CDR1 is SGHDT and CDR2 is YYEEEE. The CDR3 extends over 13 amino acids. The CDR3 is CASSIITGGEQFF. The CDR3 region has the DNA TGTGCCAGCAGCATCATTACAGGGGGTGAGCAGTTCTTC.